The clone carrying this TCR beta chain showed up many times. Its antigen is not known. This sample is part of a study of CD8 T cells in ankylosing spondylitis. One entry per CDR3 protein, called by TCRdb with MiXCR from the 5' RACE reads. Here the sample spans 250,000 to 350,000 distinct CDR3 sequences, around 18% being singletons. This CDR3 has 13 residues. Trimming stripped 2 bases from V and 4 bases from J, with 9 bases between. Germline lookup yields CDR1 SNHLY and CDR2 FYNNEI. Study-wide results and caveats: Matched synovial fluid from ankylosing spondylitis patients was reported to be enriched for disease-linked clones. Earlier work had already found some motif variants in reactive arthritis synovial fluid and blood. Within peripheral blood, clones linked to disease were CD8+ and relatively rare.

The source of this sequence is a male donor with ankylosing spondylitis or in good health (not recorded which). Sequenced input: blood, either unsorted or a sorted T cell fraction (not recorded which). The V and J genes are TRBV2 and TRBJ2-7; D is undetermined. CDR3 coding DNA: TGTGCCAGCAGTGAAAGTGGGAAGTACGAGCAGTACGTC. The encoded protein is CASSESGKYEQYV.